The following is a TCR beta chain sequence with its context. Its target is not known. CDR1 is MNHNS and CDR2 is SASEGT in the germline V gene. This CDR3 is built from 14 residues. Trimming took 3 bases from V and 3 from J; bases not matched to a gene: 2. This specimen comes from a study of Ad26.COV2.S vaccination and SARS-CoV-2 variants. The sample's treatment: roughly 20 received Ad26.COV2.S at low or high dose, single or two shots; roughly 5 received placebo; per-sample allocation not given. Specimens were obtained on day 63 following the first vaccine or placebo injection. At a Boston site, the person donating was an adult of 18-55 years. Sequenced by immunoSEQ multiplex PCR; TCRdb stores in-frame clones only, minus some. Among 300,000 to 500,000 clones listed, approximately 91% were seen once. Study-wide points: Measurement of non-spike TCR breadth gave similar results in vaccine and placebo recipients. Substantial response breadth was reportedly seen for spike-specific CD8+ and CD4+ T cells after vaccination.

This TCR derives from a person aged 18-65 years who received the Ad26.COV2.S COVID-19 vaccine or a placebo. The sample in question was peripheral blood, obtained in a trial of Ad26.COV2.S vaccine versus placebo. The J gene is TRBJ2-3, the V gene TRBV6-1, with 8 bases matching TRBD2. The CDR3 region has the DNA TGTGCCAGCAGTGATAGCGGGAAAACAGATACGCAGTATTTT. Residues: CASSDSGKTDTQYF.